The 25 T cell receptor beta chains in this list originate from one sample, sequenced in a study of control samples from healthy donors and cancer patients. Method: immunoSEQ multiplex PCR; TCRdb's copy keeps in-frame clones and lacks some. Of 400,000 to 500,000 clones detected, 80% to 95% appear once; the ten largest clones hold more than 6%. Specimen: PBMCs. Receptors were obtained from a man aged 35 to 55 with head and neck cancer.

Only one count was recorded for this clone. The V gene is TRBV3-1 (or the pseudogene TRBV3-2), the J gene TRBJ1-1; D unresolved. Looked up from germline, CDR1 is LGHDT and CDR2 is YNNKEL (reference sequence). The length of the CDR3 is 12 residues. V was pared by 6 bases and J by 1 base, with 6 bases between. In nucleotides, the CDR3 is TGTGCCAGCAGTCAGACGAACACTGAAGCTTTCTTT. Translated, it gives CASSQTNTEAFF.

CDR3 sequence (DNA): TGTGCCAGCAGTTTATCGAATCTCGGGGAGCTGTTTTTT. Translation: CASSLSNLGELFF. The V call is TRBV27, the J call TRBJ2-2; no firm D call. The CDR3 contains 13 residues. V was trimmed by 0 bases and J by 7 bases, leaving 6 bases between them. Germline CDR1 and CDR2: MNHEY and SMNVEV (reference sequence).

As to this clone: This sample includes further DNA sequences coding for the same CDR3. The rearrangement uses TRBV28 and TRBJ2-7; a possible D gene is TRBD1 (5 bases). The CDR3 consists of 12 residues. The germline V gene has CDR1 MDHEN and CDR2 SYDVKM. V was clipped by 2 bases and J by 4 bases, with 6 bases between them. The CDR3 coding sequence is TGTGCCAGCAGTTTACCAGGGTACGAGCAGTACTTC. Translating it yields CASSLPGYEQYF.

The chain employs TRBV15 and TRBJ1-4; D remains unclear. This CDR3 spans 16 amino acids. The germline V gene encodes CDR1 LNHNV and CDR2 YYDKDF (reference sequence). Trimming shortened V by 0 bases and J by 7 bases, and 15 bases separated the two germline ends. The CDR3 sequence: CATSRDDTQVGEKLFF. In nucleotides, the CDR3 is TGTGCCACCAGCAGAGATGATACCCAGGTCGGTGAAAAACTGTTTTTT. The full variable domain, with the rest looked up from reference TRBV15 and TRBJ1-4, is DAMVIQNPRYQVTQFGKPVTLSCSQTLNHNVMYWYQQKSSQAPKLLFHYYDKDFNNEADTPDNFQSRRPNTSFCFLDIRSPGLGDTAMYLCATSRDDTQVGEKLFFGSGTQLSVL.

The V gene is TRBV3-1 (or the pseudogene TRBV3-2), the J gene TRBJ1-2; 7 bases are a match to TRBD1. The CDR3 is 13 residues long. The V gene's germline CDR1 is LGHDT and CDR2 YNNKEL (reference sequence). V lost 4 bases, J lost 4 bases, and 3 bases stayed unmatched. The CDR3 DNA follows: TGTGCCAGCAGCCCGGGACAGCTCTATGGCTACACCTTC. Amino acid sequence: CASSPGQLYGYTF.

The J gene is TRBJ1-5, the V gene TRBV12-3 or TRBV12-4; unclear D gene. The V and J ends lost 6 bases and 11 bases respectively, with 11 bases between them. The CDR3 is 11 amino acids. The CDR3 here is CASSLVGAQHF. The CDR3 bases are TGTGCCAGCAGCCTAGTGGGAGCCCAGCATTTT.

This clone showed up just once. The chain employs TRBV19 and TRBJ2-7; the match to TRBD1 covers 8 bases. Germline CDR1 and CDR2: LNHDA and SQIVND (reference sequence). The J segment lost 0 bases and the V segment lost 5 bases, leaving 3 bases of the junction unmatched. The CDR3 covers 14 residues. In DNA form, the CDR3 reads TGTGCCAGTAGTGGCAGGGGGCTCTCCTACGAGCAGTACTTC. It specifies CASSGRGLSYEQYF.

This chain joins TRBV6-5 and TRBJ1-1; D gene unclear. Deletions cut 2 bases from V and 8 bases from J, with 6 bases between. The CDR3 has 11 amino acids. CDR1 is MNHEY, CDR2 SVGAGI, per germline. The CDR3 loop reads CASSYGYEAFF. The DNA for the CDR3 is TGTGCCAGCAGTTACGGGTACGAAGCTTTCTTT.

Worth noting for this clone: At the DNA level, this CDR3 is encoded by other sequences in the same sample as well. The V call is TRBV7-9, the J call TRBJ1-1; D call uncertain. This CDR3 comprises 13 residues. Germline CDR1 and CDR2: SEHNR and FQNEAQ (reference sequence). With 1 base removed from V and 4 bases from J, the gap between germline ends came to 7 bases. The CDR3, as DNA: TGTGCCAGCAGCTTAGTTTTGGGCACTGAAGCTTTCTTT. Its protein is CASSLVLGTEAFF.

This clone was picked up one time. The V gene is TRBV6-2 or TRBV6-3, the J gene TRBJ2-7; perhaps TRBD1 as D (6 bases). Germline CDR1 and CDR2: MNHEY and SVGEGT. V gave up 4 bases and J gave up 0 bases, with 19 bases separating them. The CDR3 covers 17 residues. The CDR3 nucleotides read TGTGCCAGCAGTTCTACTCTGACAGGAACTTTCTCCTACGAGCAGTACTTC. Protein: CASSSTLTGTFSYEQYF.

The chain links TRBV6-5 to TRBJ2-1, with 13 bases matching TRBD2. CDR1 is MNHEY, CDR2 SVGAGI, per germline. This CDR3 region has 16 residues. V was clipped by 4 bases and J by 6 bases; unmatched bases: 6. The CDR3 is CASSSRTSGSTNEQFF. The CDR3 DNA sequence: TGTGCCAGCAGTTCGCGGACTAGCGGGAGTACCAATGAGCAGTTCTTC.

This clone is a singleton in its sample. CDR3 sequence: CASSPGPTREKLFF. DNA for the CDR3: TGTGCCAGCAGTCCCGGTCCGACGAGGGAAAAACTGTTTTTT. The V and J genes are TRBV27 and TRBJ1-4; D call uncertain. The V end lost 5 bases, the J end lost 8 bases, and 15 bases lay between the germline ends. The CDR3 covers 14 residues. The germline V gene encodes CDR1 MNHEY and CDR2 SMNVEV (reference sequence).

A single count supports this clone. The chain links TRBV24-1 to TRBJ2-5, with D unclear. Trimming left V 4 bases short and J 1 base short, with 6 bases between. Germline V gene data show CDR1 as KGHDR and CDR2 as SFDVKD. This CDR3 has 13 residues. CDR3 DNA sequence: TGTGCCACCAGTGACCGCTCCCAAGAGACCCAGTACTTC. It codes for CATSDRSQETQYF.

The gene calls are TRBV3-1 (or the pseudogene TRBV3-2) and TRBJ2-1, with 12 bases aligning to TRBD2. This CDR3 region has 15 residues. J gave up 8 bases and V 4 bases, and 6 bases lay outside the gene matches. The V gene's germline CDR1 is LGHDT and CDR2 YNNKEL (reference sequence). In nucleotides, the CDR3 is TGTGCCAGCAGCCCCCAACTAGCGGGAGGATATGAGCAGTTCTTC. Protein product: CASSPQLAGGYEQFF.

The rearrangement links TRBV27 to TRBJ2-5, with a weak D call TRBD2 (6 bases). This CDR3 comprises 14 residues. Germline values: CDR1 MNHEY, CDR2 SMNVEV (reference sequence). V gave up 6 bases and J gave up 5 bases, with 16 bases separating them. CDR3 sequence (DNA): TGTGCCAGCAGCTGGGCCGGGGGTAAGGAGACCCAGTACTTC. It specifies CASSWAGGKETQYF.

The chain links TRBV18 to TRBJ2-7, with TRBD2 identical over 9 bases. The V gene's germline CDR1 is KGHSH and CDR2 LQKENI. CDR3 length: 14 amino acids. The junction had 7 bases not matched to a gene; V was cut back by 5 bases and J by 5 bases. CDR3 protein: CASSEGLARHEQYF. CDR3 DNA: TGTGCCAGCTCAGAGGGACTAGCCAGGCACGAGCAGTACTTC. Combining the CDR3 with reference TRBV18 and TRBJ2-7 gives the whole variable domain NAGVMQNPRHLVRRRGQEARLRCSPMKGHSHVYWYRQLPEEGLKFMVYLQKENIIDESGMPKERFSAEFPKEGPSILRIQQVVRGDSAAYFCASSEGLARHEQYFGPGTRLTVT.

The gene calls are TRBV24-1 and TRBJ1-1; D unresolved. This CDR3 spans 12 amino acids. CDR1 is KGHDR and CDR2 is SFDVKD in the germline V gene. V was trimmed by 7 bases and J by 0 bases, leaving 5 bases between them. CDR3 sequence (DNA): TGTGCCACCAGGGATATGAACACTGAAGCTTTCTTT. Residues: CATRDMNTEAFF.

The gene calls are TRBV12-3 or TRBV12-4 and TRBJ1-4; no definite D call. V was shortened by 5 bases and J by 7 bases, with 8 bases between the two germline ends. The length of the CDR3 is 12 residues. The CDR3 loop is CASSQAGEKLFF. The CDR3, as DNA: TGTGCCAGCAGTCAGGCTGGTGAAAAACTGTTTTTT.

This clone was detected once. The CDR3, as DNA: TGTGCCTGGAGTGTTCCCACTTTCGGATCACCCCTCCACTTT. Translation gives CAWSVPTFGSPLHF. The chain recombines TRBV30 with TRBJ1-6; D remains ambiguous. The germline gives CDR1 GTSNPN, CDR2 SVGIG (reference sequence). Trimming left V 0 bases short and J 10 bases short, with 13 bases between. The CDR3 length is 14 residues.

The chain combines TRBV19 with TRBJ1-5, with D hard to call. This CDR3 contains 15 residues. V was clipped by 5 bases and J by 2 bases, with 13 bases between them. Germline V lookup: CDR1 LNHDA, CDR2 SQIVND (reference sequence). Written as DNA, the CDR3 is TGTGCCAGTAGTGGGAGTGGGAGGGGCAATCAGCCCCAGCATTTT. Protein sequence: CASSGSGRGNQPQHF.

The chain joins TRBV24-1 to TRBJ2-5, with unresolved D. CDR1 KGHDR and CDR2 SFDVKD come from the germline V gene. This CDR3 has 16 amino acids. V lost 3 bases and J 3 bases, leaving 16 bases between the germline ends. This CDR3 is CATSDAGFKVKETQYF. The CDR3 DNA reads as TGTGCCACCAGTGATGCCGGATTCAAAGTAAAAGAGACCCAGTACTTC.

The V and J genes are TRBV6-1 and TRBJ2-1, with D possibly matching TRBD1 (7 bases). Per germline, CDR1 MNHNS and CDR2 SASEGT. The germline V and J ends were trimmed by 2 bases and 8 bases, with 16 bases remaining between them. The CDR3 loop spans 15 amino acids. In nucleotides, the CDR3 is TGTGCCAGCAGTGAACAGGGGGGTGAGAGGGATGAGCAGTTCTTC. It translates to CASSEQGGERDEQFF.

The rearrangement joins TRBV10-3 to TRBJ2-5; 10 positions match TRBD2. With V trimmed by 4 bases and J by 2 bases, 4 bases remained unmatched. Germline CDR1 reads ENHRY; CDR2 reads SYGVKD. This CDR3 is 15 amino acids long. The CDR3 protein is CAISGTSGRQETQYF. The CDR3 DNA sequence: TGTGCCATCAGTGGGACTAGCGGTCGGCAAGAGACCCAGTACTTC.

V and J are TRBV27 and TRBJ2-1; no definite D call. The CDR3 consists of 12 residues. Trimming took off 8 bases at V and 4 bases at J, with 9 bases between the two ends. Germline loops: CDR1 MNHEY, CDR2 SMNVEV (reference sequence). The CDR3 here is CASALTYNEQFF. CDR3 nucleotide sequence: TGTGCCAGCGCCCTTACTTACAATGAGCAGTTCTTC.

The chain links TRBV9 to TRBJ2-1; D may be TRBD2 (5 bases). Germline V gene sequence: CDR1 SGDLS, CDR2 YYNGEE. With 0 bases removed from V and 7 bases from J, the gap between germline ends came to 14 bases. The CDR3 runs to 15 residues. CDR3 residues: CASSVVSGVQNEQFF. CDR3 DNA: TGTGCCAGCAGCGTAGTATCCGGGGTACAAAATGAGCAGTTCTTC.